The present entry profiles one T cell receptor beta chain with its context. The CDR3 is 13 amino acids. Germline CDR1 and CDR2: LNHDA and SQIVND (reference sequence). V dropped 4 bases and J dropped 2 bases, with 6 bases sitting between them. TCRdb keeps only in-frame clones here, not all; method: immunoSEQ multiplex PCR. The sample lists roughly 69,000 clones; roughly 88% were seen once. The record originates from a study of T cell changes during pregnancy in multiple sclerosis. The sample here was peripheral blood, taken in the third trimester of pregnancy. The sequence was obtained from a female donor with multiple sclerosis, enrolled in a pregnancy study. The chain has TRBV19 and TRBJ1-3; D not certain. This CDR3 is CASSRSAGNTIYF. The CDR3 DNA follows: TGTGCCAGTAGTAGATCGGCTGGAAACACCATATATTTT.